This T cell receptor (beta chain) was profiled in a study of cytomegalovirus exposure and HLA in healthy donors. Study outcomes and limitations: In a later analysis, V- and J-gene trimming of beta chains associated with a DCLRE1C missense variant, replicated independently. Rare TCR sequences predominated, though certain public TCRs were found in many donors.

This PCR relied on a set of 60 Vbeta primers and 13 Jbeta primers. Data came from immunoSEQ multiplex PCR; TCRdb stores just in-frame clones and leaves some out. The sample carries approximately 120,000 clones, under 85% recorded once. Remarks on this clone: The antigen is not known.

The CDR3 is 14 amino acids. The V segment lost 6 bases and the J segment 5 bases; nucleotides outside the gene matches: 8. Germline assignment: CDR1 MNHEY and CDR2 SMNVEV (reference sequence). Specimen: PBMCs. The clonotype was recovered from a woman aged 45-59 years in good health and CMV-seropositive. The chain joins TRBV27 to TRBJ2-5; 8 bases are shared with TRBD1. The CDR3 region is CASSRGQGTETQYF. The CDR3 nucleotides are TGTGCCAGCAGCCGCGGACAGGGTACCGAGACCCAGTACTTC.